The 5 T cell receptor beta chains below come from one sample, sequenced in a study of beta chain features in type 1 diabetes. Expressed TCRB transcripts were sequenced because the isolated RNA had all been reverse transcribed beforehand. Assay: immunoSEQ multiplex PCR; the TCRdb copy retains only in-frame clones and omits some. The sample carries under 550,000 clones, around 10% recorded once. Input material: naive CD4+ T cells from blood. The receptors were gathered from a woman younger than 35 in good health.

V is TRBV6-5 and J is TRBJ1-5; D remains ambiguous. The CDR3 runs to 15 residues. Germline assignment: CDR1 MNHEY and CDR2 SVGAGI. The V and J ends lost 2 bases and 4 bases respectively, with 12 bases between them. The CDR3 DNA follows: TGTGCCAGCAGTTACAGCTGGACCGCTAATCAGCCCCAGCATTTT. Encoded protein: CASSYSWTANQPQHF.

The V call is TRBV29-1, the J call TRBJ1-2; tentative D call: TRBD1 (5 bases). Trimming took off 3 bases at V and 5 bases at J, with 10 bases between the two ends. The CDR3 loop spans 12 amino acids. Germline lookup yields CDR1 SQVTM and CDR2 ANQGSEA. The CDR3 DNA sequence: TGCAGCGTTGAGGACACCGCGTATGGCTACACCTTC. Its protein product is CSVEDTAYGYTF.

This clone was observed a handful of times. This chain connects TRBV12-5 to TRBJ2-5; TRBD2 matches 8 bases. The germline CDR1 and CDR2 sequences are LGHNT and FRNRAP. The CDR3 runs to 15 residues. V trimming: 5 bases; J trimming: 0 bases; junction bases outside the gene matches: 5. The CDR3 nucleotides are TGTGCTAGTGGTGCCCAACTAGCGGACCAAGAGACCCAGTACTTC. This encodes CASGAQLADQETQYF. The variable domain in full, with the rest retrieved from reference TRBV12-5 and TRBJ2-5, is DARVTQTPRHKVTEMGQEVTMRCQPILGHNTVFWYRQTMMQGLELLAYFRNRAPLDDSGMPKDRFSAEMPDATLATLKIQPSEPRDSAVYFCASGAQLADQETQYFGPGTRLLVL.

The chain couples TRBV5-1 to TRBJ2-1, with 9 bases identical to TRBD1. Per the germline V gene, CDR1 is SGHRS and CDR2 is YFSETQ. Trimming took 3 bases from V and 7 from J; bases not matched to a gene: 8. This CDR3 contains 15 residues. The CDR3 is CASSWPDRGGNEQFF. CDR3 DNA: TGCGCCAGCAGCTGGCCGGACAGGGGTGGGAATGAGCAGTTCTTC.

The CDR3 nucleotides read TGTGCCAGCAGCGCCTTTCTCCGCTCCTACGAGCAGTACGTC. The encoded protein is CASSAFLRSYEQYV. The chain couples TRBV28 to TRBJ2-7; D remains ambiguous. The CDR3 length is 14 residues. The V end was cut by 6 bases, the J end by 0 bases, with 12 bases between. The germline gives CDR1 MDHEN, CDR2 SYDVKM.